This T cell receptor beta chain was recovered during a study of blood T cell repertoires in COVID-19. Background on the study: Collection of acute and convalescent COVID-19 samples took place in the United States, Italy and Spain. T cells, B-cell-depleted T cells, or PBMCs provided the cDNA or gDNA that served as material.

Germline CDR1 and CDR2: LNHDA and SQIVND (reference sequence). V trimming: 7 bases; J trimming: 1 base; junction bases outside the gene matches: 12. CDR3 length: 18 residues. The age range of participants was about 18 to 89 years, with residence in roughly 25 US areas. Libraries were prepared by immunoSEQ multiplex PCR; TCRdb keeps only in-frame clonotypes and omits some of them. The repertoire consists of some 460,000 clones, with roughly 90% occurring once and the leading ten covering approximately 0.7%. The rearrangement links TRBV19 to TRBJ1-5; 11 bases are shared with TRBD1. This clonotype originated in a woman aged 18-29 years who had recovered from COVID-19. Sequencing input: PBMCs or T cells enriched from blood (not recorded which). CDR3 loop: CASNKRGQGAGSNQPQHF. The CDR3 coding sequence is TGTGCCAGTAACAAGAGAGGACAGGGGGCGGGGAGCAATCAGCCCCAGCATTTT. Complete variable domain (other parts from reference TRBV19 and TRBJ1-5): DGGITQSPKYLFRKEGQNVTLSCEQNLNHDAMYWYRQDPGQGLRLIYYSQIVNDFQKGDIAEGYSVSREKKESFPLTVTSAQKNPTAFYLCASNKRGQGAGSNQPQHFGDGTRLSIL.